This T cell receptor beta chain was captured in a study of molecular identifiers for immune sequencing clone quantification. General study results and limits: More than 97% of effector molecules, versus under 1% of naive-cell molecules, belonged to clones above 20 RNA copies.

V lost 8 bases, J lost 6 bases, and 20 bases lay in between. The V gene's germline CDR1 is MDHEN and CDR2 SYDVKM. The CDR3 length is 14 residues. This clonotype was seen repeatedly, ten times or more. Its antigen is not identified. TCRdb independently ran MiXCR on the PCR reads; one entry per CDR3 protein. This repertoire shows around 300,000 distinct CDR3 sequences, over 20% found once; its top ten account for 0.74%. The clonotype was recovered from a human donor in good health. Some libraries in this study had Jurkat cell RNA spiked in. Sequencing was done on a sample of naive CD8+ T cells from blood, with Jurkat cell RNA spiked in. The subset here: FACS-sorted CD8+CD4-CCR7+CD45RA+ naive T cells. The genes are TRBV28 and TRBJ2-7; weak D call: TRBD1 (6 bases). DNA of the CDR3: TGTGCCAGCCTCCCAAGTCAGGGGCCCCTCGAGCAGTACTTC. This gives the protein CASLPSQGPLEQYF.